The table lists the clone carrying this T cell receptor beta chain with a few counts. Its ends do not fully match the called genes, so a read error is possible. The entry originates in a study of blood T cells in healthy people across ages. CDR3 size: 17 residues. Germline lookup yields CDR1 MGHDK and CDR2 SYGVNS. A second PCR, run for 7 to 11 cycles, used a sample-barcoded 5' primer plus a J-beta primer mix. A single record per CDR3 protein comes from TCRdb applying MiXCR to the 5' RACE reads. The sample has 750,000 to 1,000,000 distinct CDR3 sequences; almost 30% are singletons. These sequences were also reported in another study, on T cells of mothers and their children.

The receptor was isolated from a woman aged 40 to 50 in good health. The sequenced material came from blood. This rearrangement joins TRBV25-1 to TRBJ2-5; D might be TRBD1 (5 bases). CDR3 DNA: TGTGCCAGCAGTCCCCCAGGGTTAGGAGAGGAACAAGAGGCCCAGTACTTC. It yields the protein CASSPPGLGEEQEAQYF.